This T cell receptor beta chain was sequenced in a study of T cell responses to AZD1222 COVID-19 vaccine. Study-level findings and limits: White British ancestry dominated among donors, who included more females, and clonal diversity was possibly underestimated. The repertoires were collected only after the peak T cell response. Spike-wide coverage was observed for vaccine-associated CD4 TCRs, with dominant responses at 160-218 and 743-854.

Some second doses came at about 4 weeks and others at about 12 weeks; these were pooled. Turning to this clone: No antigen is known for it.

With 1 base removed from V and 4 bases from J, the gap between germline ends came to 5 bases. The CDR3 contains 12 residues. Method: immunoSEQ multiplex PCR; TCRdb's copy keeps in-frame clones and lacks some. Among around 270,000 clones listed, about 94% were seen once. V and J are TRBV12-3 or TRBV12-4 and TRBJ2-7, with no clear D. Material: peripheral blood, obtained 28 days after the second AZD1222 dose. The TCR originated in an adult who received the AZD1222 COVID-19 vaccine. This chain's CDR3 is CASSLDAYEQYF. CDR3 bases: TGTGCCAGCAGTTTAGACGCATACGAGCAGTACTTC.